The source of this TCR beta chain is a study of a mutant IDH1 vaccine in newly diagnosed glioma. Study in general: Vaccines were first given 4-6 weeks after radiotherapy alone, or with temozolomide cycles. Treatment recipients were about 60% male and around 40% female, and their mean age was around 39 years. General study findings and limits: With respect to changes in top peripheral T cell clonotypes, pseudoprogression seemed unrelated.

Only in-frame clones appear in the TCRdb table, and some are missing; sequencing was by immunoSEQ multiplex PCR. The sample has tens of thousands of clones; about four fifths are singletons. With regard to this clone: What it binds is unknown.

Time point indicated: week 47, end of study. Mutant IDH1 20-mer peptide, at 300 ug, made up each vaccine dose, with topical imiquimod. The source of this sequence is a young man with glioma. This sample comprised PBMCs, obtained from a glioma patient whose treatment included an IDH1 peptide vaccine.

CDR3 region: CASSLYPGLVKDTQYF. Here the CDR3 DNA reads TGCGCCAGCAGCTTGTATCCGGGACTAGTAAAAGATACGCAGTATTTT. The V and J genes are TRBV5-1 and TRBJ2-3; TRBD2 agrees at 8 bases. The V gene's germline CDR1 is SGHRS and CDR2 YFSETQ. There are 16 residues in the CDR3. V shed 1 base, J shed 5 bases, and the junction held 9 bases outside the gene matches.